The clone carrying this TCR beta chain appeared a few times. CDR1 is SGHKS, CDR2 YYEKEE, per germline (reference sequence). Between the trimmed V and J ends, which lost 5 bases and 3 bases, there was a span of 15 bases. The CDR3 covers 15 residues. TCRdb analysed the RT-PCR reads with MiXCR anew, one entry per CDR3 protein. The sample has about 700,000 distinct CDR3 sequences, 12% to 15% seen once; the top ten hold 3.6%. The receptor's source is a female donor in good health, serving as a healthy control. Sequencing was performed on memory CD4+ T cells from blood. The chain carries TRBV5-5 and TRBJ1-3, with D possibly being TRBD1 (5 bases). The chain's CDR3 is CASSPLGALGNTIYF. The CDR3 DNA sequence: TGTGCCAGCAGTCCCCTCGGGGCCCTTGGAAACACCATATATTTT.